What follows is one T cell receptor beta chain and its context. No antigen is known for it. Other DNA sequences in this specimen translate into the identical CDR3. PCR employed 60 Vbeta and 13 Jbeta primers. Repertoires were generated with immunoSEQ multiplex PCR, while TCRdb's copy carries only in-frame clones and drops some. Of some 250,000 clones in the sample, 82% were seen once. The data derive from a study of cytomegalovirus exposure and HLA in healthy donors. Study-level points and caveats: Accurate HLA-A and HLA-B prediction from TCR beta sequences was reported for most subjects.

Trimming took off 5 bases at V and 6 bases at J, with 11 bases between the two ends. CDR3 size: 12 residues. Germline assignment: CDR1 MNHEY and CDR2 SVGAGI. The chain employs TRBV6-5 and TRBJ2-7, with D possibly being TRBD1 (6 bases). The material sequenced was PBMCs. This sequence originates from a woman aged 35 to 49 in good health and CMV-seropositive. CDR3 protein: CASSVRGGEQYF. The CDR3 DNA reads as TGTGCCAGCAGTGTCAGGGGCGGCGAGCAGTACTTC.